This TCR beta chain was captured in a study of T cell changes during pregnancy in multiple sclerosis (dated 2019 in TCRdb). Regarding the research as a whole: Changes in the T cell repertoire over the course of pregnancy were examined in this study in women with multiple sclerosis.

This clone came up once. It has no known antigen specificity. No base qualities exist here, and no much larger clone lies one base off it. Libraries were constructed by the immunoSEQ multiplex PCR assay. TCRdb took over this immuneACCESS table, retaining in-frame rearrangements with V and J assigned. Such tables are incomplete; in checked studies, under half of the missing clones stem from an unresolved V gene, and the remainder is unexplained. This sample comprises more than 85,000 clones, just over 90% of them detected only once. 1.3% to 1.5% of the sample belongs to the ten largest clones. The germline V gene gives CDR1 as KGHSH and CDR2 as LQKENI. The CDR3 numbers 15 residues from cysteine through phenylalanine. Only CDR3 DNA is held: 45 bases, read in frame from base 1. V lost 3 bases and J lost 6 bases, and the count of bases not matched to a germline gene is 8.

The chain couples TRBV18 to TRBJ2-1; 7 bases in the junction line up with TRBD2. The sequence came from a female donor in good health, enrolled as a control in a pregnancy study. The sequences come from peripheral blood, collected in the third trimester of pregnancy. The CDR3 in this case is CASSPGLEQFNEQFF. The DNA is TGTGCCAGCTCACCCGGACTAGAACAGTTCAATGAGCAGTTCTTC.